This T cell receptor beta chain was found in a study of long-term antiretroviral therapy in people with HIV (dated by TCRdb to the early 2020s). Background on the whole study: The earliest samples were collected roughly a decade before the 2015 WHO recommendation for immediate ART, at a time when ART was usually postponed until CD4 counts fell. Whether ART initiation and durable HIV suppression were associated with changes in peripheral blood TRB repertoire composition and diversity was tested in a retrospective serial study. A total of over 150 cryopreserved PBMC samples came from 25 to 35 adults with confirmed HIV infection and were collected serially over a mean of approximately six years (range 1-12). Of the approximately 30 participants with HIV, some 12 were female. No cross-contamination during QIAcube processing turned up in test extractions that ran a monoclonal T-cell line alongside 30 to 40 polyclonal samples. Results the study describes overall, beyond this receptor: Narrower CDR3 length ranges were observed in HIV repertoires than in controls, and an antigen-experienced repertoire with only a slight naive shift after ART was suggested by the network structure. Because PBMC availability was limited, only the TCR beta chain was sequenced, with no alpha chain pairing. The samples span the years 2004 to 2017, and the ART regimens used at that time may not be as effective as current regimens. Starting ART was linked to a significant rise in TRB diversity, yet even after long-term ART the diversity remained significantly lower than in transplant donor controls. At every time point, the repertoire was dominated by expanded TRB clones first identified before ART initiation, although this dominance fluctuated and, in many PLHIV, declined after ART. Inferences about post-ART repertoire changes were limited because no data were available on ART adherence, viral resistance or therapy changes. Unsorted PBMC were profiled instead of sorted CD4+ and CD8+ T cells because pre-ART samples had limited cell numbers.

The immunoSEQ hsTCRB v3.0 assay was used at survey level resolution for TRB variable region sequencing. A depth of about 35,000-55,000 T-cell genomes per sample was targeted for TRB sequencing. TRB libraries were pooled and sequenced on an Illumina MiSeq using a v3 150-cycle kit. Turning to the authors' computational methods: Repertoire analysis was run in R within a reproducible Nextflow workflow that covered QC, data transformation and analysis. LymphoSeq2, an R package for exploring AIRR-Seq data, was used to implement the custom analyses. Four samples that yielded fewer than 5000 total TRB sequences were excluded, so that 150 to 200 HIV repertoires were analyzed. Among the approximately 180 HIV repertoires that were kept, around 60 were collected before ART initiation and about 130 were collected after ART initiation. Repertoires were downsampled to 5000 TRB nucleotide sequences, with summary statistics averaged over 100 downsampling iterations. TRB sequences were retained for analysis only if CDR3 regions of at least seven amino acids were present. Two measures captured diversity: a Shannon entropy-derived clonality score and the Gini coefficient. Repertoire networks linked the top 5000 CDR3 amino acid sequences whenever two sequences differed by an edit distance of one. For TRB CDR3 amino acid sequences, GLIPH2 was used to predict antigen specificity groups and MHC restriction. To flag known associations with CMV, EBV, HIV or tissue antigens, CDR3 amino acid sequences were compared against VDJdb and McPAS-TCR. Pre-ART, post-ART and control groups were compared with Wilcoxon signed-rank tests and Holm-Bonferroni correction. Here the immuneACCESS table is served through TCRdb, limited to in-frame sequences with V and J called. Missing clones are a known gap in these copies; in checked studies unresolved V genes cover under half, and the rest lacks a known reason. V and J calls and clone size are copied from that table; D and trimming were computed from the DNA. In this sample the table shows 16,000 or so clones, 77% of which occur a single time. The ten largest make up 20% to 25% of the sample.

On this clone: There is no known antigen for this receptor. Per-nucleotide qualities are absent, and no much larger clonotype sits a single base away.

Its CDR3 holds 13 amino acids, cysteine through phenylalanine. CDR3 DNA only is kept here, 39 bases in frame from base 1. The germline V gene (reference sequence) gives CDR1 as LNHNV and CDR2 as YYDKDF. Trimmed from V: 5 bases; trimmed from J: 2 bases; junction bases lacking a gene match: 0. Participants were included only if at least one PBMC sample before ART initiation and at least two post-ART samples were available. Treatment was received in the United States of America by all participants with HIV. Before DNA extraction, cryopreserved samples containing about 0.95-10 million PBMC were thawed and washed. At the time of the earliest PBMC sample, participants with HIV were aged between roughly 20 and 60 years. PBMC samples from each participant spanned 1-4 timepoints before ART initiation and 2-8 timepoints after ART initiation, with a median of 7 samples. For every participant, serial HIV viral load, CD4+ T-cell count, ART history and demographic data were obtained. Using a Qiagen kit on a QIAcube, genomic DNA was extracted from unsorted PBMC, with samples processed in batches of 12.

Recombination linked TRBV15 to TRBJ1-5; a stretch of 7 junction bases matches TRBD1. The sequence derives from a man aged 35-49 years with HIV. The source material was unsorted PBMCs, sampled 2.1 years after starting antiretroviral therapy. The CDR3 amino acid sequence is: CATSGQGNQPQHF. The DNA reads TGTGCCACCAGCGGACAGGGCAATCAGCCCCAGCATTTT. Joined to the reference TRBV15 and TRBJ1-5 proteins, this CDR3 gives the full variable domain: DAMVIQNPRYQVTQFGKPVTLSCSQTLNHNVMYWYQQKSSQAPKLLFHYYDKDFNNEADTPDNFQSRRPNTSFCFLDIRSPGLGDTAMYLCATSGQGNQPQHFGDGTRLSIL.